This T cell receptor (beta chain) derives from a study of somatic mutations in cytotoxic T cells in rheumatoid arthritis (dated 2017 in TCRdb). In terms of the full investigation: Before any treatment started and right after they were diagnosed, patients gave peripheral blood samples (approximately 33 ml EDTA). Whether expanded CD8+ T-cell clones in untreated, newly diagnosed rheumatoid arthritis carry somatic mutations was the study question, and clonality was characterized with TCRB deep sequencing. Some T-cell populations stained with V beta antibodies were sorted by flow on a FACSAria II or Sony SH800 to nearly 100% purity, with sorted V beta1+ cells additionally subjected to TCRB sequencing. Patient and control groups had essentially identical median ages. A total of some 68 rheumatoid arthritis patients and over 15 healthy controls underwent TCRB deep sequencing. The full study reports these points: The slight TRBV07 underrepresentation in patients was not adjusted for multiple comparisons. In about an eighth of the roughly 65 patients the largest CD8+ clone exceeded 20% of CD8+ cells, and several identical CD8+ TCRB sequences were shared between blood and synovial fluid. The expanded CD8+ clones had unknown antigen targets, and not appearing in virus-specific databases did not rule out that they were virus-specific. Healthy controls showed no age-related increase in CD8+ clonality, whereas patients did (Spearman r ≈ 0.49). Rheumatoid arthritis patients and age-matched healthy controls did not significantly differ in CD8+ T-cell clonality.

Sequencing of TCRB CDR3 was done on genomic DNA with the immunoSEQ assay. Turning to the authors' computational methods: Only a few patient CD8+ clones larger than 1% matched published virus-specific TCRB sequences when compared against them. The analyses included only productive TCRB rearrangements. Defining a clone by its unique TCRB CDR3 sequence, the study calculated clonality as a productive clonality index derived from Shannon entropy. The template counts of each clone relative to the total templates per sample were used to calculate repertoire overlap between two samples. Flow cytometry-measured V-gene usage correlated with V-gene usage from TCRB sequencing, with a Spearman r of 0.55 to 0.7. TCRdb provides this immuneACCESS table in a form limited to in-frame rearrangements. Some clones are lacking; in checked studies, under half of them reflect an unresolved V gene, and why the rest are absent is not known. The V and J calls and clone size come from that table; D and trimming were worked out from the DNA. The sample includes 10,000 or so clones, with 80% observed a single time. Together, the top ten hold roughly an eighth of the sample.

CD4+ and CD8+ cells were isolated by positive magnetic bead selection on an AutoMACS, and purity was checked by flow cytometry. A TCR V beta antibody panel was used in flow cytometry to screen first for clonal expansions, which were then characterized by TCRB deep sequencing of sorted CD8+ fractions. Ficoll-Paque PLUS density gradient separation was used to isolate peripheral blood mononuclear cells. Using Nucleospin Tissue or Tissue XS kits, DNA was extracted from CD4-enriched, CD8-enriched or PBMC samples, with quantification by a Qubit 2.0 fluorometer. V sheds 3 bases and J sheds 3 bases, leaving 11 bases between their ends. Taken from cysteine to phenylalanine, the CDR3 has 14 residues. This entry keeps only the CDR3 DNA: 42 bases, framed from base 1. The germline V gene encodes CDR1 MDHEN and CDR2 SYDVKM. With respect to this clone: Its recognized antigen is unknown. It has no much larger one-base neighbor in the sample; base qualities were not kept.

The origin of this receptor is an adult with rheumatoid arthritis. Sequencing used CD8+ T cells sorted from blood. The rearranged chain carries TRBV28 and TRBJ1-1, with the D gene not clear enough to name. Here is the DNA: TGTGCCAGCAGTTTCCGGGGAGGATACACTGAAGCTTTCTTT. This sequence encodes CASSFRGGYTEAFF.